A single sample gave rise to the 15 T cell receptor beta chains below, sequenced in a study of blood T cell repertoires in COVID-19. Sequencing used immunoSEQ multiplex PCR; TCRdb keeps in-frame clones, though not all of them. The profile shows 97,000 or so clones, about nine tenths of them singletons. The sequencing input was peripheral blood. The receptors here all came from a man between 60 and 75 years old with acute or convalescent COVID-19.

In its sample, this clone was seen once. The chain carries TRBV7-9 and TRBJ1-2; D is uncertain. Germline lookup yields CDR1 SEHNR and CDR2 FQNEAQ (reference sequence). This CDR3 region has 13 residues. V was cut by 1 base and J by 8 bases, with 11 bases left in between. The CDR3 sequence is CASSLELAGGYTF. The DNA for the CDR3 is TGTGCCAGCAGCTTAGAATTGGCCGGGGGCTACACCTTC.

The chain links TRBV3-1 (or the pseudogene TRBV3-2) to TRBJ2-5; D possibly corresponds to TRBD1 (5 bases). Germline CDR1 and CDR2: LGHDT and YNNKEL (reference sequence). The CDR3 is 14 residues long. Deletions cut 7 bases from V and 6 bases from J, with 18 bases between. CDR3 coding DNA: TGTGCCAGCACCTACCGGCCGAGACAGAAGACCCAGTACTTC. Its translation: CASTYRPRQKTQYF.

This rearrangement joins TRBV2 to TRBJ2-1, with TRBD2 identical over 7 bases. V dropped 7 bases and J dropped 5; count of bases not matched to a gene: 2. The germline gives CDR1 SNHLY, CDR2 FYNNEI. This CDR3 comprises 12 residues. The CDR3 region is CASKAGHNEQFF. DNA for the CDR3: TGTGCCAGCAAAGCGGGGCACAATGAGCAGTTCTTC.

This clone has more than one count but fewer than ten. This chain connects TRBV19 to TRBJ1-2; D unclear. The CDR3 is made up of 13 amino acids. The germline V gene has CDR1 LNHDA and CDR2 SQIVND (reference sequence). Trimming stripped 0 bases from V and 8 bases from J, with 10 bases between. CDR3 DNA sequence: TGTGCCAGTAGTATAGAAGGCCGAGGGGGCTACACCTTC. It is translated as CASSIEGRGGYTF. Complete variable domain (other parts from reference TRBV19 and TRBJ1-2): DGGITQSPKYLFRKEGQNVTLSCEQNLNHDAMYWYRQDPGQGLRLIYYSQIVNDFQKGDIAEGYSVSREKKESFPLTVTSAQKNPTAFYLCASSIEGRGGYTFGSGTRLTVV.

The chain employs TRBV7-9 and TRBJ1-3, with D maybe TRBD1 (5 bases). The CDR3 loop spans 13 amino acids. With 7 bases removed from V and 3 bases from J, the gap between germline ends came to 10 bases. Looked up from germline, CDR1 is SEHNR and CDR2 is FQNEAQ (reference sequence). The CDR3 region is CASNRGGGNTIYF. The CDR3, as DNA: TGTGCCAGCAATAGGGGTGGTGGAAACACCATATATTTT.

This clone was found once. The genes are TRBV6-5 and TRBJ1-1, with D possibly TRBD1 on 6 matching bases. This CDR3 is 13 amino acids long. Germline V gives CDR1 MNHEY, CDR2 SVGAGI. V was cut by 10 bases and J by 5 bases, with 17 bases left in between. CDR3 in amino acids: CATSLKQGTEAFF. CDR3 DNA: TGTGCCACCTCATTAAAGCAGGGGACTGAAGCTTTCTTT.

The rearrangement joins TRBV6-5 to TRBJ1-1, with 9 bases lining up with TRBD1. The CDR3 totals 12 residues. The germline V gene encodes CDR1 MNHEY and CDR2 SVGAGI. The V segment lost 4 bases and the J segment 10 bases; nucleotides outside the gene matches: 4. DNA for the CDR3: TGTGCCAGCAGTTCCCAGGACAGGGGAGCTTTCTTT. Its protein product is CASSSQDRGAFF.

V gene TRBV25-1 combines with J gene TRBJ1-6; tentatively, D is TRBD1 (6 bases). Germline V gene sequence: CDR1 MGHDK, CDR2 SYGVNS. This CDR3 region has 17 residues. V was cut by 1 base and J by 7 bases, with 17 bases left in between. CDR3 DNA: TGTGCCAGCAGTGAATGGGGGGGCGGGCAAAACAATTCACCCCTCCACTTT. It translates to CASSEWGGGQNNSPLHF. The variable domain in full, with the rest retrieved from reference TRBV25-1 and TRBJ1-6, is EADIYQTPRYLVIGTGKKITLECSQTMGHDKMYWYQQDPGMELHLIHYSYGVNSTEKGDLSSESTVSRIRTEHFPLTLESARPSHTSQYLCASSEWGGGQNNSPLHFGNGTRLTVT.

This clone was detected a few times. The CDR3 sequence is CASSLVGGGAYNEQFF. CDR3 DNA: TGTGCCAGCAGCTTAGTAGGTGGGGGGGCCTACAATGAGCAGTTCTTC. The chain links TRBV11-2 to TRBJ2-1; 7 bases agree with TRBD2. The V and J ends lost 1 base and 2 bases, in that order; junction bases with no gene match: 5. Germline CDR1 is SGHAT and CDR2 is FQNNGV. The CDR3 length is 16 residues.

The chain is built from TRBV30 and TRBJ1-5; D perhaps matches TRBD1 (6 bases). V was trimmed by 2 bases and J by 5 bases, leaving 13 bases between them. The germline gives CDR1 GTSNPN, CDR2 SVGIG (reference sequence). CDR3 size: 14 residues. The CDR3 is CAWSLGRGDQPQHF. CDR3 sequence (DNA): TGTGCCTGGAGTTTAGGCAGGGGAGATCAGCCCCAGCATTTT.

The chain links TRBV5-1 to TRBJ2-5; TRBD1 might be the D (5 bases). CDR3 length: 15 amino acids. Looked up from germline, CDR1 is SGHRS and CDR2 is YFSETQ. Deletions cut 0 bases from V and 2 bases from J, with 11 bases between. CDR3 residues: CASSLGRQQQETQYF. The CDR3 nucleotides are TGCGCCAGCAGCTTGGGACGACAGCAACAAGAGACCCAGTACTTC.

The rearrangement links TRBV19 to TRBJ1-1; D not certain. CDR1 LNHDA and CDR2 SQIVND come from the germline V gene (reference sequence). The CDR3 length is 17 residues. V was clipped by 0 bases and J by 1 base, with 15 bases between them. This chain's CDR3 is CASSIEAIRTPNTEAFF. The CDR3 DNA is TGTGCCAGTAGTATAGAGGCAATTCGGACTCCGAACACTGAAGCTTTCTTT.

The rearrangement uses TRBV29-1 and TRBJ1-1, with TRBD1 as a possible D gene (6 bases). CDR3 length equals 12 residues. Germline CDR1 SQVTM, CDR2 ANQGSEA. Trimming stripped 1 base from V and 5 bases from J, with 8 bases between. As DNA, the CDR3 is TGCAGCGTTGAAGGGACAGTAACTGAAGCTTTCTTT. Residues: CSVEGTVTEAFF.

The gene calls are TRBV12-3 or TRBV12-4 and TRBJ2-5; D remains unclear. V was pared by 6 bases and J by 5 bases, with 10 bases between. This CDR3 has 12 residues. As DNA, the CDR3 is TGTGCCAGCAGCCAAAGCAGGGAGACCCAGTACTTC. It specifies CASSQSRETQYF.

The genes are TRBV6-5 and TRBJ2-2; D ambiguous. The CDR3 totals 14 residues. Germline lookup yields CDR1 MNHEY and CDR2 SVGAGI. V was shortened by 5 bases and J by 5 bases, with 12 bases between the two germline ends. The CDR3 here is CASSRRSLTGELFF. In DNA, the CDR3 is TGTGCCAGCAGTCGTCGGTCCCTTACCGGGGAGCTGTTTTTT.